This TCR beta chain was sequenced in a study of T cells in Graves' hyperthyroidism and ophthalmopathy. Uncontrolled infection, other autoimmune disease, pregnancy or lactation excluded patients. Cells are PBMCs isolated from around 9.4 ml of fresh blood. Only a few counts were recorded for this clonotype. Its antigen is undetermined. There were TCR beta CDR3 regions amplified from RNA transcripts. First-round RT-PCR with HTBI primers amplified the TCR CDR3 region. TCRdb re-derived calls from the multiplex PCR reads in MiXCR, one entry per CDR3 protein. The sample shows about 840,000 distinct CDR3 sequences, more than 30% of them seen only once. Study-level points and caveats: The model anticipated ophthalmopathy a median about six months pre-onset. Blood also carried most thyroid clonotypes expanded above 0.001.

The CDR3 is 13 amino acids. The germline V and J ends were trimmed by 5 bases and 5 bases, with 12 bases remaining between them. Germline CDR1 is SGHVS and CDR2 is FNYEAQ. The TCR sequence derives from a man younger than 30 with Graves' hyperthyroidism. The chain recombines TRBV7-6 with TRBJ1-2; D is uncertain. The sample taken for sequencing was blood. The CDR3 loop reads CASSDIGEYGYTF. The CDR3 DNA sequence: TGTGCCAGCAGCGACATTGGCGAATATGGCTACACCTTC.